The text below deals with one T cell receptor (beta chain). Its target is unknown. Chemo-refractory metastatic non-small-cell lung cancer patients received focal radiation with ipilimumab CTLA-4 blockade. The CDR3 is 16 residues long. With 3 bases clipped from V and 2 bases from J, the junction kept 1 base outside the gene matches. Germline assignment: CDR1 KGHSH and CDR2 LQKENI. This entry comes from a study of radiotherapy plus CTLA-4 blockade in lung cancer. About the research overall: Objective responses were recorded in less than 20% of patients, with disease control recorded in roughly 31%. Overall study findings and caveats: TCR clones of tumor origin grew in blood after radiotherapy plus ipilimumab.

TCRdb keeps only in-frame clones here, not all; method: immunoSEQ multiplex PCR. Found here are approximately 85,000 clones, approximately 83% of them singletons; the top ten hold just over 2%. This sequence originates from a human donor with non-small cell lung cancer who had a partial response to radiotherapy plus ipilimumab. The V call is TRBV18, the J call TRBJ2-2; 12 bases agree with TRBD1. This material consisted of peripheral blood, taken from a patient treated with radiotherapy plus ipilimumab. CDR3 sequence (DNA): TGTGCCAGCTCACCGGGACAGGGGGCAAACACCGGGGAGCTGTTTTTT. As protein: CASSPGQGANTGELFF.